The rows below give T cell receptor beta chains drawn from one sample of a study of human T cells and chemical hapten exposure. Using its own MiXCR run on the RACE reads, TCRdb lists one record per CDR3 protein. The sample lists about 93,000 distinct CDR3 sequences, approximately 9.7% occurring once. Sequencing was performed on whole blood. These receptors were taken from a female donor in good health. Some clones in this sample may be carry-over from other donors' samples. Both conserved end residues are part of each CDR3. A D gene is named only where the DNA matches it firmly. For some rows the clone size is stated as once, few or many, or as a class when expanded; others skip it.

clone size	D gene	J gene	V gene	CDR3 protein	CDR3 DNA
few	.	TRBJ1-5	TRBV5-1	CASSLAGQGYNQPQHF	TGCGCCAGCAGCTTGGCCGGGCAGGGGTACAATCAGCCCCAGCATTTT
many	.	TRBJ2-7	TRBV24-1	CATSHPATYEQYF	TGTGCCACCAGCCACCCGGCTACCTACGAGCAGTACTTC
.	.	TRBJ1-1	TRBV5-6	CASIGRGRTEAFF	TGTGCCAGCATCGGGCGGGGGCGGACTGAAGCTTTCTTT
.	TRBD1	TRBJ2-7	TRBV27	CASSRGQFYEQYF	TGTGCCAGCAGCCGGGGACAGTTCTACGAGCAGTACTTC
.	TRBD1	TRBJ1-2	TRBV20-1	CSARGTGGNYGYTF	TGCAGTGCTAGAGGCACAGGGGGCAACTATGGCTACACCTTC
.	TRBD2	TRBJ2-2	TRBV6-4	CASSGSGIGTGELFF	TGTGCCAGCAGTGGTAGCGGGATTGGCACCGGGGAGCTGTTTTTT
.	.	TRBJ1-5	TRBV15	CATSRDLLGNQPQHF	TGTGCCACCAGCAGAGATTTGTTGGGGAATCAGCCCCAGCATTTT
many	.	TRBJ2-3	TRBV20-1	CSPKVGGTDTQYF	TGCAGTCCCAAAGTCGGGGGCACAGATACGCAGTATTTT
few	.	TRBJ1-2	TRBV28	CASRWQGYGYTF	TGTGCCAGCAGATGGCAGGGGTATGGCTACACCTTC
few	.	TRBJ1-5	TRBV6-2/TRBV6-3	CASTLHDSNQPQHF	TGTGCCAGCACTTTACATGATAGCAATCAGCCCCAGCATTTT
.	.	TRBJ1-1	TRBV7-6	CASSLGPQPHEAFF	TGTGCCAGCAGCTTAGGGCCACAACCCCATGAAGCTTTCTTT
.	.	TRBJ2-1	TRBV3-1	CASSKGLNNEQFF	TGTGCCAGCTCAAAGGGCCTGAACAATGAGCAGTTCTTC
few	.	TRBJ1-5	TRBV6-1	CASSVTRRPQHF	TGTGCCAGCAGTGTCACGCGACGGCCCCAGCATTTT
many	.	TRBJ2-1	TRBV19	CASSMGDYNEQFF	TGTGCCAGTAGTATGGGGGACTACAATGAGCAGTTCTTC
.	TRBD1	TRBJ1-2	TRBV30	CAWSVLRGQHFF	TGTGCCTGGAGTGTATTGAGGGGGCAACATTTCTTC
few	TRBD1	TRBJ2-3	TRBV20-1	CSARLPTGFGTDTQYF	TGCAGTGCTAGACTGCCGACAGGGTTTGGCACAGATACGCAGTATTTT
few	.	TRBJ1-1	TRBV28	CASSLFGVNTEAFF	TGTGCCAGCAGTTTATTCGGGGTGAACACTGAAGCTTTCTTT
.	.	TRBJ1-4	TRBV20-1	CSARDPNYNEKLFF	TGCAGTGCTAGAGATCCGAACTATAATGAAAAACTGTTTTTT
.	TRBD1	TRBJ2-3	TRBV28	CASSLGQWTDTQYF	TGTGCCAGCAGTTTGGGACAGTGGACAGATACGCAGTATTTT
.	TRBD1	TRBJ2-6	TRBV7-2	CASSWTGTNSGANVLTF	TGTGCCAGCAGCTGGACAGGGACAAACTCTGGGGCCAACGTCCTGACTTTC
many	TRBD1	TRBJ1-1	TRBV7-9	CASSSNRGRTEAFF	TGTGCCAGCAGCTCAAACAGGGGGAGGACTGAAGCTTTCTTT
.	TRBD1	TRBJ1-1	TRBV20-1	CSARDDNRGSTEAFF	TGCAGTGCTAGAGATGATAACAGGGGAAGCACTGAAGCTTTCTTT
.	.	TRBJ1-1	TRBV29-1	CSVAREFLTEAFF	TGCAGCGTTGCTAGGGAGTTTCTCACTGAAGCTTTCTTT
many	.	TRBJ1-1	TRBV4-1	CASSQDYGRAEAFF	TGCGCCAGCAGCCAAGATTACGGGAGGGCTGAAGCTTTCTTT
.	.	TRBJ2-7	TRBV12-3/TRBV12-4	CASSPDQSTEQYF	TGTGCCAGCAGTCCCGATCAGTCTACCGAGCAGTACTTC
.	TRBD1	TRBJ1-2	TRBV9	CASSVAGGTATAGYTF	TGTGCCAGCAGCGTAGCGGGAGGGACAGCCACCGCGGGCTACACCTTC
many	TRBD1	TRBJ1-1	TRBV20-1	CSATFDRDNTEAFF	TGCAGTGCGACCTTTGACAGGGACAACACTGAAGCTTTCTTT
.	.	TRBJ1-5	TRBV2	CASSAGTTSNQPQHF	TGTGCCAGCAGTGCCGGGACTACCAGCAATCAGCCCCAGCATTTT
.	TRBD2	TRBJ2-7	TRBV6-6	CASTKGTLAGVNEQYF	TGTGCCAGCACTAAAGGTACACTAGCGGGAGTAAACGAGCAGTACTTC
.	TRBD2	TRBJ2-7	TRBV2	CASSANPGLAGYEQYF	TGTGCCAGCAGCGCTAACCCGGGACTAGCGGGATACGAGCAGTACTTC
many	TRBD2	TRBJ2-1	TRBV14	CASSPRNLAGYNEQFF	TGTGCCAGCAGCCCGAGAAATTTAGCGGGGTACAATGAGCAGTTCTTC
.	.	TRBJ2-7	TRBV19	CASSIAQEYEQYF	TGTGCCAGTAGTATAGCGCAGGAGTACGAGCAGTACTTC
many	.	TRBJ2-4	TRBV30	CAWSEGSYNGVIQYF	TGTGCCTGGAGTGAGGGTAGCTACAACGGGGTCATTCAGTACTTC
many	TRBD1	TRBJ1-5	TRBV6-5	CASQRTGTNQPQHF	TGTGCCAGCCAACGGACAGGGACCAATCAGCCCCAGCATTTT
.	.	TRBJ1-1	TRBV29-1	CSVEVPGLGDTEAFF	TGCAGCGTTGAAGTGCCAGGCCTGGGGGACACTGAAGCTTTCTTT
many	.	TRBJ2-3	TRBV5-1	CASSLAGVGSEGTQYF	TGCGCCAGCAGCTTGGCCGGGGTCGGATCCGAGGGTACGCAGTATTTT
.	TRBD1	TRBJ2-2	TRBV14	CASSQRTGGSFGELFF	TGTGCCAGCAGCCAAAGGACAGGGGGAAGTTTCGGGGAGCTGTTTTTT
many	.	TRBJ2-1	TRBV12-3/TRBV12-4	CASSLETNRASDEQFF	TGTGCCAGCAGTTTAGAAACGAACCGGGCCTCCGATGAGCAGTTCTTC
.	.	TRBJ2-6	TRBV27	CASLGPGFGGANVLTF	TGTGCCAGCTTGGGGCCAGGGTTTGGTGGGGCCAACGTCCTGACTTTC
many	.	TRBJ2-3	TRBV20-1	CSARVGDPADTQYF	TGCAGTGCTAGGGTCGGGGATCCGGCAGATACGCAGTATTTT
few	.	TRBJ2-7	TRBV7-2	CASSWTPSYEQYF	TGTGCCAGCAGTTGGACACCCTCCTACGAGCAGTACTTC
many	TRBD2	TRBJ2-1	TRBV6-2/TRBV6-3	CASVLAGGFYNEQFF	TGTGCCAGCGTTCTTGCGGGAGGCTTCTACAATGAGCAGTTCTTC
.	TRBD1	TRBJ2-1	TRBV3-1	CASSQDHRGDEQFF	TGTGCCAGCAGCCAAGATCACAGGGGCGATGAGCAGTTCTTC
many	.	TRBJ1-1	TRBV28	CASIEGTEAFF	TGTGCCAGCATTGAGGGGACTGAAGCTTTCTTT
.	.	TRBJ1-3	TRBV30	CAWSVRLGLISGNTIYF	TGTGCCTGGAGTGTACGCCTGGGGCTTATATCTGGAAACACCATATATTTT
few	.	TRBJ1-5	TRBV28	CASRYGNQPQHF	TGTGCCAGCAGGTACGGCAATCAGCCCCAGCATTTT
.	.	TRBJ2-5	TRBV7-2	CASSPTGCGETQYF	TGTGCCAGCAGCCCTACAGGGTGCGGGGAGACCCAGTACTTC
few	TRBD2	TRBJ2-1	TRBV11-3	CASSRAGTSSEQFF	TGTGCCAGCAGCCGGGCCGGGACTAGCAGCGAGCAGTTCTTC
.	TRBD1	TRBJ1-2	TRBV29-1	CSVPGGGDGYTF	TGCAGCGTCCCAGGGGGGGGGGATGGCTACACCTTC
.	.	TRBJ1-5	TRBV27	CASSPPGSNQPQHF	TGTGCCAGCAGTCCCCCGGGGTCCAATCAGCCCCAGCATTTT